These 28 T cell receptor beta chains were sequenced from one sample in a study of blood T cell repertoires in COVID-19. Profiling relied on immunoSEQ multiplex PCR, and the TCRdb table lists in-frame clones only, not all of them. The table has some 220,000 clones, approximately 90% seen once. The sample consisted of PBMCs or T cells enriched from blood (not recorded which). The receptors shown here come from a woman in her thirties or forties with acute COVID-19.

This chain uses TRBV19 with TRBJ1-1; D is ambiguous. V was shortened by 5 bases and J by 4 bases, with 17 bases between the two germline ends. The CDR3 length is 15 residues. Germline CDR1 reads LNHDA; CDR2 reads SQIVND (reference sequence). This chain's CDR3 is CASSEGLGRATEAFF. CDR3 nucleotide sequence: TGTGCCAGTAGTGAAGGACTGGGCCGGGCCACTGAAGCTTTCTTT.

The chain employs TRBV9 and TRBJ1-6; D is unclear. The length of the CDR3 is 14 residues. Germline CDR1 reads SGDLS; CDR2 reads YYNGEE. Trimming shortened V by 0 bases and J by 4 bases, and 5 bases separated the two germline ends. The DNA of the CDR3 is TGTGCCAGCAGCGTAGGGCAGTATAATTCACCCCTCCACTTT. Amino acids: CASSVGQYNSPLHF.

V gene TRBV2 combines with J gene TRBJ1-2; D ambiguous. Germline V gene data show CDR1 as SNHLY and CDR2 as FYNNEI. This CDR3 has 12 residues. With 7 bases removed from V and 2 bases from J, the gap between germline ends came to 8 bases. In nucleotides, the CDR3 is TGTGCCAGCACGAGAGGGAACTATGGCTACACCTTC. Translating it yields CASTRGNYGYTF.

This clone was counted once. V gene TRBV27 combines with J gene TRBJ1-6; unclear D gene. Germline V lookup: CDR1 MNHEY, CDR2 SMNVEV (reference sequence). Trimming left V 0 bases short and J 3 bases short, with 9 bases between. The CDR3 is made up of 16 amino acids. The CDR3 region has the DNA TGTGCCAGCAGTTTATCAGGAGACTTCTATAATTCACCCCTCCACTTT. As protein: CASSLSGDFYNSPLHF.

The chain links TRBV9 to TRBJ2-1; 10 nucleotides align to TRBD1. Trimming removed 0 bases from V and 2 bases from J; junction bases left unmatched: 2. Germline-derived CDR1 and CDR2 are SGDLS and YYNGEE. This CDR3 spans 16 amino acids. CDR3 DNA: TGTGCCAGCAGCGTAGATGGACAGGGGGCCTACAATGAGCAGTTCTTC. Its translation: CASSVDGQGAYNEQFF. Based on the CDR3 plus reference TRBV9 and TRBJ2-1, the full variable domain is DSGVTQTPKHLITATGQRVTLRCSPRSGDLSVYWYQQSLDQGLQFLIQYYNGEERAKGNILERFSAQQFPDLHSELNLSSLELGDSALYFCASSVDGQGAYNEQFFGPGTRLTVL.

The chain recombines TRBV7-7 with TRBJ2-3; D unresolved. CDR1 is SSHAT and CDR2 is FNYEAQ in the germline V gene (reference sequence). CDR3 length equals 12 residues. V was trimmed by 1 base and J by 4 bases, leaving 3 bases between them. This CDR3 reads CASSLGADTQYF. The CDR3 DNA sequence: TGTGCCAGCAGCTTAGGAGCAGATACGCAGTATTTT.

The chain links TRBV4-1 to TRBJ1-1; D is uncertain. The CDR3 loop spans 14 amino acids. CDR1 MGHRA and CDR2 YSYEKL come from the germline V gene. With 0 bases removed from V and 0 bases from J, the gap between germline ends came to 5 bases. The CDR3 region has the DNA TGCGCCAGCAGCCAAGATGAGGTGAACACTGAAGCTTTCTTT. Amino acids: CASSQDEVNTEAFF.

The chain has TRBV5-6 and TRBJ2-2, with 8 bases aligning to TRBD1. The CDR3 is 17 amino acids. The germline V gene has CDR1 SGHDT and CDR2 YYEEEE. V gave up 1 base and J gave up 3 bases; unmatched junction bases: 8. CDR3 residues: CASSLYHGTGYTGELFF. DNA of the CDR3: TGTGCCAGCAGCTTGTATCACGGGACAGGATACACCGGGGAGCTGTTTTTT.

The rearrangement uses TRBV3-1 (or the pseudogene TRBV3-2) and TRBJ2-7; 9 bases align to TRBD2. The CDR3 is 16 residues long. Germline lookup yields CDR1 LGHDT and CDR2 YNNKEL (reference sequence). The J segment lost 3 bases and the V segment lost 0 bases, leaving 6 bases of the junction unmatched. The CDR3 DNA is TGTGCCAGCAGCCAAGATTTAACTAGCGGGTTCTACGAGCAGTACTTC. This translates into CASSQDLTSGFYEQYF.

This clone is a singleton in its sample. The rearrangement joins TRBV12-3 or TRBV12-4 to TRBJ1-2; no clear D. The CDR3 extends over 11 amino acids. With 10 bases removed from V and 7 bases from J, the gap between germline ends came to 13 bases. The CDR3 loop reads CATTREGGYTF. The CDR3 nucleotides read TGTGCCACCACTAGGGAGGGTGGCTACACCTTC.

The chain carries TRBV2 and TRBJ2-7; no clear D gene. Deletions cut 7 bases from V and 2 bases from J, with 15 bases between. The CDR3 spans 14 residues. Germline assignment: CDR1 SNHLY and CDR2 FYNNEI. The CDR3 DNA sequence: TGTGCCAGCATCCAGGCTACCCAGACCTACGAGCAGTACGTC. Residues: CASIQATQTYEQYV.

The V and J genes are TRBV29-1 and TRBJ1-1; 8 bases line up with TRBD1. The CDR3 consists of 15 residues. Germline CDR1 is SQVTM and CDR2 is ANQGSEA. With 3 bases clipped from V and 5 bases from J, the junction kept 11 bases outside the gene matches. In DNA form, the CDR3 reads TGCAGCGTTGATCTTAGACAGGGGATGGGAACTGAAGCTTTCTTT. This gives the protein CSVDLRQGMGTEAFF.

This chain joins TRBV19 and TRBJ2-7, with TRBD2 as a possible D gene (5 bases). Germline CDR1 is LNHDA and CDR2 is SQIVND (reference sequence). The CDR3 is 14 residues long. Trimming removed 7 bases at V and 6 bases at J, with 19 bases between. As DNA, the CDR3 is TGTGCCAGTAAGGTTCAGGTGAGCGGCGGCGAGCAGTACTTC. Its translation: CASKVQVSGGEQYF.

This clone was counted between two and nine times. V gene TRBV2 combines with J gene TRBJ2-1; TRBD2 agrees at 8 bases. V lost 4 bases to trimming and J lost 4 bases; unmatched junction nucleotides: 6. This CDR3 comprises 15 residues. From germline, CDR1 is SNHLY and CDR2 FYNNEI. The DNA for the CDR3 is TGTGCCAGCAGTGCGGGCGGGGGGATATACAATGAGCAGTTCTTC. Encoded protein: CASSAGGGIYNEQFF.

The rearrangement uses TRBV3-1 (or the pseudogene TRBV3-2) and TRBJ2-5; the D gene is possibly TRBD2 (7 bases). The germline V and J ends were trimmed by 7 bases and 3 bases, with 21 bases remaining between them. The length of the CDR3 is 16 residues. Germline V gene sequence: CDR1 LGHDT, CDR2 YNNKEL (reference sequence). This CDR3 is CASTPSPGGQEETQYF. The CDR3 nucleotides read TGTGCCAGCACCCCTTCTCCGGGGGGCCAGGAAGAGACCCAGTACTTC.

The rearrangement uses TRBV15 and TRBJ2-1; 7 positions agree with TRBD2. J was trimmed by 2 bases and V by 5 bases; bases with no gene match: 9. CDR1 is LNHNV, CDR2 YYDKDF, per germline (reference sequence). The CDR3 consists of 16 residues. The DNA for the CDR3 is TGTGCCACCAGCGCAGGGAGGGACCCCACCTACAATGAGCAGTTCTTC. It specifies CATSAGRDPTYNEQFF.

This clone was detected ten times or more. The same CDR3 can be traced to other DNA sequences in this sample. This chain joins TRBV12-5 and TRBJ2-7; the D gene is possibly TRBD1 (5 bases). The V end was cut by 5 bases, the J end by 3 bases, with 8 bases between. The CDR3 covers 12 residues. In germline, CDR1 is LGHNT, CDR2 FRNRAP. DNA for the CDR3: TGTGCTAGTGGTCCGACAGTCTACGAGCAGTACTTC. Its translation is CASGPTVYEQYF.

This chain joins TRBV21-1 and TRBJ1-2; the D segment call TRBD1 is taken from the table without a DNA check. TRBV21-1 is termed a pseudogene. The CDR3 runs 15 residues. Here the CDR3 reads CASSNATGASYGYTF. The CDR3 DNA is TGTGCCAGCAGCAACGCGACAGGGGCCAGCTATGGCTACACCTTC.

This clone has only a few counts. The rearrangement uses TRBV4-1 and TRBJ2-2, with D unresolved. The CDR3 loop spans 14 amino acids. V was shortened by 1 base and J by 6 bases, with 9 bases between the two germline ends. Germline CDR1 reads MGHRA; CDR2 reads YSYEKL. CDR3 bases: TGCGCCAGCAGCCAAGCGATAGTCCCCGGGGAGCTGTTTTTT. Its protein product is CASSQAIVPGELFF.

With respect to this clone: This clone may be a read error of a much larger clone one base away. The chain joins TRBV2 to TRBJ1-3; tentatively, D is TRBD1 (5 bases). Germline CDR1 SNHLY, CDR2 FYNNEI. The CDR3 runs to 14 residues. CDR3: CASSSQGPGSTIYF. For the CDR3, the DNA is TGTGCCAGCAGTAGCCAGGGTCCTGGAAGCACCATATATTTT.

The CDR3 is CAWRGQWDTEAFF. The CDR3 coding sequence is TGTGCCTGGAGGGGACAATGGGACACTGAAGCTTTCTTT. The chain carries TRBV30 and TRBJ1-1; D may be TRBD1 (6 bases). Germline V gene sequence: CDR1 GTSNPN, CDR2 SVGIG (reference sequence). V was trimmed by 3 bases and J by 3 bases, leaving 11 bases between them. This CDR3 has 13 residues.

The V call is TRBV4-3, the J call TRBJ1-4, with D uncertain. Germline assignment: CDR1 LGHNA and CDR2 YSLEER. CDR3 size: 17 residues. V lost 0 bases and J 8 bases, leaving 19 bases between the germline ends. CDR3 protein: CASSQDRLATAWEKLFF. The DNA for the CDR3 is TGCGCCAGCAGCCAAGATAGGCTTGCTACAGCCTGGGAAAAACTGTTTTTT.

The rearrangement uses TRBV19 and TRBJ2-7, with a possible D match to TRBD1 (5 bases). Germline V CDR1 and CDR2: LNHDA, SQIVND (reference sequence). The CDR3 is 15 amino acids. Trimming shortened V by 3 bases and J by 3 bases, and 15 bases separated the two germline ends. DNA for the CDR3: TGTGCCAGTAGTATGATCGGGTCAGGGAACTACGAGCAGTACTTC. This sequence encodes CASSMIGSGNYEQYF. Filled out from reference TRBV19 and TRBJ2-7, the complete variable domain reads DGGITQSPKYLFRKEGQNVTLSCEQNLNHDAMYWYRQDPGQGLRLIYYSQIVNDFQKGDIAEGYSVSREKKESFPLTVTSAQKNPTAFYLCASSMIGSGNYEQYFGPGTRLTVT.

V usage is TRBV2 and J usage is TRBJ1-1, with 7 bases lining up with TRBD1. The CDR3 loop spans 12 amino acids. J gave up 4 bases and V 9 bases, and 5 bases lay outside the gene matches. The germline V gene has CDR1 SNHLY and CDR2 FYNNEI. CDR3 in DNA: TGTGCCAGTCGGGGACAGCCCACTGAAGCTTTCTTT. Protein sequence: CASRGQPTEAFF.

The CDR3 spells CASSQDRNRDRYEAFF. The CDR3 coding sequence is TGTGCCAGCAGCCAAGATCGAAACCGGGACAGATATGAAGCTTTCTTT. The chain is built from TRBV14 and TRBJ1-1; TRBD1 matches 7 bases. The CDR3 extends over 16 amino acids. J was trimmed by 7 bases and V by 0 bases; bases with no gene match: 11. The V gene's germline CDR1 is SGHDN and CDR2 FVKESK.

In its sample, this clone was seen once. This chain joins TRBV9 and TRBJ1-6; D gene ambiguous. Germline assignment: CDR1 SGDLS and CDR2 YYNGEE. V was cut by 0 bases and J by 9 bases, with 10 bases left in between. The CDR3 loop spans 14 amino acids. The CDR3 loop is CASSVATDSSPLHF. The CDR3 region has the DNA TGTGCCAGCAGCGTAGCTACAGATAGTTCACCCCTCCACTTT.

The gene calls are TRBV2 and TRBJ1-1, with no clear D. CDR3 length equals 13 residues. Deletions cut 8 bases from V and 11 bases from J, with 21 bases between. Germline assignment: CDR1 SNHLY and CDR2 FYNNEI. The CDR3 here is CASFRLGSPRAFF. DNA of the CDR3: TGTGCCAGCTTCCGATTAGGGAGCCCCCGGGCTTTCTTT.

V usage is TRBV29-1 and J usage is TRBJ1-1; 8 bases are a match to TRBD1. The junction had 4 bases not matched to a gene; V was cut back by 6 bases and J by 1 base. The CDR3 is 13 amino acids. Germline lookup yields CDR1 SQVTM and CDR2 ANQGSEA. In DNA, the CDR3 is TGCAGCGTGGAGGACAGGGCGAACACTGAAGCTTTCTTT. This gives the protein CSVEDRANTEAFF.